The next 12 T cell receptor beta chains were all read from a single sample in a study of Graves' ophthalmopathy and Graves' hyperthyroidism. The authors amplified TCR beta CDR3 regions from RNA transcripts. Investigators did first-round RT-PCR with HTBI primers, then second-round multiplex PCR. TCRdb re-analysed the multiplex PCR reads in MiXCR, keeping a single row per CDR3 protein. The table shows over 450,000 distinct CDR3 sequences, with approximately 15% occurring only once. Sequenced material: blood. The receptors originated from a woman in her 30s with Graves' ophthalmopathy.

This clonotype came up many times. CDR3: CASSHPAGIEQYF. Written as DNA, the CDR3 is TGTGCCAGCAGCCACCCCGCCGGGATCGAGCAGTACTTC. The V call is TRBV4-2, the J call TRBJ2-7; D may be TRBD2 (5 bases). This CDR3 is built from 13 residues. CDR1 is LGHNA and CDR2 is YNFKEQ in the germline V gene. V was clipped by 3 bases and J by 6 bases, with 12 bases between them.

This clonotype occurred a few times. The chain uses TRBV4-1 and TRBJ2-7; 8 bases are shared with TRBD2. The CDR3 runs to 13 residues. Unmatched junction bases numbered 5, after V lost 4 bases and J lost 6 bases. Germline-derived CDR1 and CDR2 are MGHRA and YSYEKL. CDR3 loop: CASSPSGGIEQYF. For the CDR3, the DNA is TGCGCCAGCAGCCCCAGCGGGGGAATCGAGCAGTACTTC.

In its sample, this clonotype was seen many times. The DNA of the CDR3 is TGCGCCAGCAGCTTCGGAGGCGGGGCTCGCGAGCAGTACTTC. This translates into CASSFGGGAREQYF. The chain joins TRBV5-1 to TRBJ2-7; maybe TRBD2 (6 bases). Germline values: CDR1 SGHRS, CDR2 YFSETQ. CDR3 length equals 14 residues. The V end lost 2 bases, the J end lost 6 bases, and 15 bases lay between the germline ends. Based on the CDR3 plus reference TRBV5-1 and TRBJ2-7, the full variable domain is KAGVTQTPRYLIKTRGQQVTLSCSPISGHRSVSWYQQTPGQGLQFLFEYFSETQRNKGNFPGRFSGRQFSNSRSEMNVSTLELGDSALYLCASSFGGGAREQYFGPGTRLTVT.

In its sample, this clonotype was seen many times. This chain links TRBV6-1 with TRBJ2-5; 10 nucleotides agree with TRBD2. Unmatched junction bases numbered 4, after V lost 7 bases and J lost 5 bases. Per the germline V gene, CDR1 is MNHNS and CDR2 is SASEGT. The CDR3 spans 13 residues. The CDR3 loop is CASNQREGETQYF. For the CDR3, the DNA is TGTGCCAGCAACCAGCGGGAGGGGGAGACCCAGTACTTC.

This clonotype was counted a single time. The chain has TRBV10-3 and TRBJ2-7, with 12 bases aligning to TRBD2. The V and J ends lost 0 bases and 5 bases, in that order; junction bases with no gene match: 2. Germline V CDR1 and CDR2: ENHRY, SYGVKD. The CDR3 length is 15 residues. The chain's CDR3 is CAISESTSGSHEQYF. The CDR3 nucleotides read TGTGCCATCAGTGAGTCGACTAGCGGGAGCCACGAGCAGTACTTC.

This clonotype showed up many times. CDR3 nucleotide sequence: TGTGCCAGCAGCCAAGATCAGGGTAATAATTCACCCCTCCACTTT. It specifies CASSQDQGNNSPLHF. The chain couples TRBV4-2 to TRBJ1-6; possible D gene TRBD1, 5 bases. V lost 0 bases and J lost 5, with 8 bases in between. The CDR3 extends over 15 amino acids. CDR1 and CDR2 (germline): LGHNA, YNFKEQ.

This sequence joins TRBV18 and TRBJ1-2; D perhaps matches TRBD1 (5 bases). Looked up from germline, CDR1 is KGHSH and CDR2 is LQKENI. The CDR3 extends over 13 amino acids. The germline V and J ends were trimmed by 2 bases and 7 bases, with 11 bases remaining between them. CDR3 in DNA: TGTGCCAGCTCACCAGGGACCTTAGGTGGCTACACCTTC. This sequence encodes CASSPGTLGGYTF. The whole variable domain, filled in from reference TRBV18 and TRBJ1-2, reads NAGVMQNPRHLVRRRGQEARLRCSPMKGHSHVYWYRQLPEEGLKFMVYLQKENIIDESGMPKERFSAEFPKEGPSILRIQQVVRGDSAAYFCASSPGTLGGYTFGSGTRLTVV.

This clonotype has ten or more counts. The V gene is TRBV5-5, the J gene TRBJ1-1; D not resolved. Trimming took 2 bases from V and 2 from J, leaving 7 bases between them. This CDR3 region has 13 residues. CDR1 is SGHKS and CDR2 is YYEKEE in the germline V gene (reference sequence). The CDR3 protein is CASSFVVNTEAFF. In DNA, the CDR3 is TGTGCCAGCAGCTTCGTAGTTAACACTGAAGCTTTCTTT.

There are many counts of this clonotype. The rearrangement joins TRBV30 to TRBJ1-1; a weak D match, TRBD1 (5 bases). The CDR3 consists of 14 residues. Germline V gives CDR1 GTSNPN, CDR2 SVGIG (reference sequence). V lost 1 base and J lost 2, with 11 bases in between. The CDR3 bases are TGTGCCTGGAGTGCCTGGGACGGTAACACTGAAGCTTTCTTT. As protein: CAWSAWDGNTEAFF.

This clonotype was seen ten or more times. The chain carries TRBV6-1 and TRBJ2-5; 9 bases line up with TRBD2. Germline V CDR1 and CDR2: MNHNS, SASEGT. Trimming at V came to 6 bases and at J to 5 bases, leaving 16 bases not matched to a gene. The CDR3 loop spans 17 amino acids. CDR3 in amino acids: CASRTGLGAGGLETQYF. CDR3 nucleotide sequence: TGTGCCAGCAGGACCGGCCTAGGGGCGGGGGGGCTTGAGACCCAGTACTTC.

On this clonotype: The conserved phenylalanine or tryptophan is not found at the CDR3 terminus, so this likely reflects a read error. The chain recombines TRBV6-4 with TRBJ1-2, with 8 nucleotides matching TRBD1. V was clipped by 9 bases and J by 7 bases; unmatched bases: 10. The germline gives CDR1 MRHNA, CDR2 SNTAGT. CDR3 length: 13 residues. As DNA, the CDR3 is TGTGCCAGGATAAGGACAGGGTGGCTTGGCTACACCTAC. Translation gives CARIRTGWLGYTY.

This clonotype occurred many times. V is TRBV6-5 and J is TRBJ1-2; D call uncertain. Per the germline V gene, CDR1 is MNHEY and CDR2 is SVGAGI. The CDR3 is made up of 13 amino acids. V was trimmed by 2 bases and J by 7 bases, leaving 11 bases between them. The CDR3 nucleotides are TGTGCCAGCAGTTACGGGCCGAACGGTGGCTACACCTTC. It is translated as CASSYGPNGGYTF.